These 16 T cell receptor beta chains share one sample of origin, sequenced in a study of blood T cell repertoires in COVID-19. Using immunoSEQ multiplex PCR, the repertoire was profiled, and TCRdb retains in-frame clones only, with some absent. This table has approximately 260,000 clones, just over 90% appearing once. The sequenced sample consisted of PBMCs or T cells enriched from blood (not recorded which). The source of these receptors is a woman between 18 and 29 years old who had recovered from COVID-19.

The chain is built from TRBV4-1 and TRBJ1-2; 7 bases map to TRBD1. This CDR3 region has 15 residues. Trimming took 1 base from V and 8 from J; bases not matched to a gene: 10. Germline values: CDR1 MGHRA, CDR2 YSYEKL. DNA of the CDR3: TGCGCCAGCAGCCAAGGACAGGGCCCTCTTCAAGGCTACACCTTC. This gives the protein CASSQGQGPLQGYTF.

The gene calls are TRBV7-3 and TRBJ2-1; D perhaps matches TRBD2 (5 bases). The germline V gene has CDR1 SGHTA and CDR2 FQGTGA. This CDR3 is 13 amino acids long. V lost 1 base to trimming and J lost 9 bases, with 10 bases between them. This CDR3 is CASSLISGSEQFF. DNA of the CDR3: TGTGCCAGCAGCTTAATCAGCGGCTCTGAGCAGTTCTTC.

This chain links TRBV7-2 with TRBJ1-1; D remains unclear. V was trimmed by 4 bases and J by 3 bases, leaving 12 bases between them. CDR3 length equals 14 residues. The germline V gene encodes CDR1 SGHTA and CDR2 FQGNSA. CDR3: CASSWRWQDTEAFF. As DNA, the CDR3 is TGTGCCAGCAGCTGGAGGTGGCAGGACACTGAAGCTTTCTTT.

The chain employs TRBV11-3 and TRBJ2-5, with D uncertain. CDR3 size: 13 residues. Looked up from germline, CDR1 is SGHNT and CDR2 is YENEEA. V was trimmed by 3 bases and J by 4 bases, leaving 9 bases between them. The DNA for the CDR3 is TGTGCCAGCAGCTTTTTGGCTGCAGAGACCCAGTACTTC. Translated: CASSFLAAETQYF.

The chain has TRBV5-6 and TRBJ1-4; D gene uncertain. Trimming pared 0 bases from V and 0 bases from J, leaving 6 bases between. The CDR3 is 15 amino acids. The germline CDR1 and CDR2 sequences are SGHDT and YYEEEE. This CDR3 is CASSLGYATNEKLFF. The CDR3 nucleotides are TGTGCCAGCAGCTTGGGTTATGCAACTAATGAAAAACTGTTTTTT. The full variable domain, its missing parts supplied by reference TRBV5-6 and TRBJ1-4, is DAGVTQSPTHLIKTRGQQVTLRCSPKSGHDTVSWYQQALGQGPQFIFQYYEEEERQRGNFPDRFSGHQFPNYSSELNVNALLLGDSALYLCASSLGYATNEKLFFGSGTQLSVL.

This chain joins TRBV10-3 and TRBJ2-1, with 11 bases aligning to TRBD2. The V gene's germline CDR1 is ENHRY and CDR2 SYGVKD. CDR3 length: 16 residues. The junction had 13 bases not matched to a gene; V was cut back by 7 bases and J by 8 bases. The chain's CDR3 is CAITNLAGGSGDEQFF. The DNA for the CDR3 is TGTGCCATCACTAACCTAGCGGGAGGTTCGGGGGATGAGCAGTTCTTC.

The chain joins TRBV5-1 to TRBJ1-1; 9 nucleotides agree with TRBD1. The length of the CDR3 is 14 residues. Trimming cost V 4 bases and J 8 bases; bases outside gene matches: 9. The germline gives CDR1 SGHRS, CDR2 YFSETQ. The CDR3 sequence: CASSTGTGSFEAFF. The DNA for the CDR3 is TGCGCCAGCAGCACCGGGACAGGGAGTTTCGAAGCTTTCTTT.

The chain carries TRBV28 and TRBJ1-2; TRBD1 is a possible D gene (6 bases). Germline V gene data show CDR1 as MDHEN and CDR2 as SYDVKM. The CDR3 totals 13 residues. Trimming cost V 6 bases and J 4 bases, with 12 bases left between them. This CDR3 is CASRGQGTYGYTF. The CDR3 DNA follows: TGTGCCAGCAGAGGGCAGGGGACCTATGGCTACACCTTC.

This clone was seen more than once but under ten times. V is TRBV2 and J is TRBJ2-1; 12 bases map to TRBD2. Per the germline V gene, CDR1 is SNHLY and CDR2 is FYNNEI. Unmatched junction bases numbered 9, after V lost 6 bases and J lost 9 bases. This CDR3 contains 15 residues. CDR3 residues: CASSPRTSGVGEQFF. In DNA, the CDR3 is TGTGCCAGCAGCCCCAGGACTAGCGGGGTGGGTGAGCAGTTCTTC.

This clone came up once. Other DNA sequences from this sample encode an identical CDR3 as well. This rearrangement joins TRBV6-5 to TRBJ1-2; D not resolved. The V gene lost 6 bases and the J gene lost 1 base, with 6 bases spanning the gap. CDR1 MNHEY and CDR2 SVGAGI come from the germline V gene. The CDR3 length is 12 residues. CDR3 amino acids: CASSRVNYGYTF. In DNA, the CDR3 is TGTGCCAGCAGCCGCGTTAACTATGGCTACACCTTC.

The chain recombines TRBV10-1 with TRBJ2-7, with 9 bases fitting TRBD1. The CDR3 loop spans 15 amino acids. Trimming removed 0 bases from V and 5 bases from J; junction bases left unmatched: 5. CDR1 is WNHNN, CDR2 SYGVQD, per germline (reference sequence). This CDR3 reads CASSESIGTGHEQYF. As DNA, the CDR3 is TGCGCCAGCAGTGAGTCGATTGGGACAGGGCACGAGCAGTACTTC.

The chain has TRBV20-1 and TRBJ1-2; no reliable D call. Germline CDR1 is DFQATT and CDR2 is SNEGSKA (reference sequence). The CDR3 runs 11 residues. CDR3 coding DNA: TGCAGCGCAGCGGCTAACTATGGCTACACCTTC. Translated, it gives CSAAANYGYTF.

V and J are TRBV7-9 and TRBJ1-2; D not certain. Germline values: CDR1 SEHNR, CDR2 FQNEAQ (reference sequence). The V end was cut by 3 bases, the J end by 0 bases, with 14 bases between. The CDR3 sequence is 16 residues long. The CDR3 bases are TGTGCCAGCAGCTTGTCACTGGGAGCCTCTAACTATGGCTACACCTTC. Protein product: CASSLSLGASNYGYTF.

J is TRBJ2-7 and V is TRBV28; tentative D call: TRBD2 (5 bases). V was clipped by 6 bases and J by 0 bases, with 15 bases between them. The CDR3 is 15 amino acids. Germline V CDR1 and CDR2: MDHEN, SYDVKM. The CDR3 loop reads CASRGSDMSSYEQYF. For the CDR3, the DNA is TGTGCCAGCAGGGGGAGTGACATGAGCTCCTACGAGCAGTACTTC.

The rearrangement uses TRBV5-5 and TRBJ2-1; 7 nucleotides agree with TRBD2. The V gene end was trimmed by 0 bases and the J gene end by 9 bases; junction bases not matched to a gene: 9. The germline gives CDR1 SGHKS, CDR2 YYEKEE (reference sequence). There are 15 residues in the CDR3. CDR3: CASSLVGLSTSEQFF. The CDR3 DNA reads TGTGCCAGCAGCTTGGTGGGACTATCTACAAGTGAGCAGTTCTTC.

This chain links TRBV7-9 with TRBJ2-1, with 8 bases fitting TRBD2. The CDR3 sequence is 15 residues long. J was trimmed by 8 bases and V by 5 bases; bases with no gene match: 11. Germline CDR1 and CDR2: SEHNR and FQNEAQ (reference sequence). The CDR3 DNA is TGTGCCAGCAGCCACCGCGGGCTAGCGGGCCATGAGCAGTTCTTC. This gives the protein CASSHRGLAGHEQFF. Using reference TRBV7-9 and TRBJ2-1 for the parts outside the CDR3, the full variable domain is DTGVSQNPRHKITKRGQNVTFRCDPISEHNRLYWYRQTLGQGPEFLTYFQNEAQLEKSRLLSDRFSAERPKGSFSTLEIQRTEQGDSAMYLCASSHRGLAGHEQFFGPGTRLTVL.